The rows below give T cell receptor beta chains drawn from one sample of a study of OX40 agonist ivuxolimab in advanced cancers. TCRdb's table, derived via immunoSEQ multiplex PCR, lists solely in-frame clones and lacks some. The sample comprises about 62,000 clones, around 74% of which are singletons, and approximately 11% rests with the top ten. This specimen was CD4+ or CD8+ T cells sorted from blood, taken in a trial of the OX40 agonist ivuxolimab. The receptors here all came from an adult with an advanced solid tumor such as melanoma, head and neck, liver or kidney cancer. The CDR3 runs from the conserved cysteine through the conserved F or W. A D gene is named only where the DNA matches it firmly. Size is stated for part of the rows, as once, few or many counts, or as a class when the clone is expanded.

>.|.|TRBJ1-4|TRBV18
CAGSISGASNEKLFF
TGTGCCGGCTCAATTTCAGGGGCATCTAATGAAAAACTGTTTTTT
>.|.|TRBJ2-3|TRBV2
CATSGPTTSDTQYF
TGTGCCACCTCCGGGCCCACCACCTCAGATACGCAGTATTTT
>TRBD1|.|TRBJ2-7|TRBV7-2
CATIRDRGSYEQYF
TGTGCCACGATCCGGGACAGGGGCTCCTACGAGCAGTACTTC
>TRBD2|.|TRBJ2-7|TRBV9
CASSVATSGGYEQYF
TGTGCCAGCAGCGTAGCTACTAGCGGGGGCTACGAGCAGTACTTC
>.|medium-sized|TRBJ1-3|TRBV4-3
CASSHSQGGIGSGNTIYF
TGCGCCAGCAGCCATAGCCAGGGAGGGATCGGCTCTGGAAACACCATATATTTT
>.|.|TRBJ2-1|TRBV27
CASRQGGSYNEQFF
TGTGCCAGCAGACAGGGGGGGAGCTACAATGAGCAGTTCTTC
>TRBD2|.|TRBJ2-7|TRBV7-2
CASSPSGGLSYEQYF
TGTGCCAGCAGCCCGTCGGGGGGACTCTCCTACGAGCAGTACTTC
>.|.|TRBJ1-4|TRBV6-1
CASSETGEKLFF
TGTGCCAGCAGTGAAACGGGGGAAAAACTGTTTTTT
>TRBD2|.|TRBJ2-5|TRBV25-1
CASSELAGGSRETQYF
TGTGCCAGCAGTGAGCTAGCGGGGGGGAGTCGGGAGACCCAGTACTTC
>TRBD1|.|TRBJ1-1|TRBV11-1
CASSLGGQGYTEAFF
TGTGCCAGCAGCTTAGGCGGACAGGGCTACACTGAAGCTTTCTTT
>.|few|TRBJ2-2|TRBV6-5
CASSYFAGELFF
TGTGCCAGCAGTTATTTTGCCGGGGAGCTGTTTTTT
>TRBD1|.|TRBJ2-1|TRBV6-5
CASQGADYNEQFF
TGTGCCAGCCAGGGGGCGGACTACAATGAGCAGTTCTTC
>TRBD2|.|TRBJ2-1|TRBV7-7
CASSPGLAGNNEQFF
TGTGCCAGCAGCCCAGGACTAGCGGGAAACAATGAGCAGTTCTTC
>TRBD2|.|TRBJ2-3|TRBV6-6
CATGRREAVDTQYF
TGTGCCACCGGTCGTCGGGAGGCGGTAGATACGCAGTATTTT
>.|.|TRBJ2-5|TRBV4-3
CASSRGWGPETQYF
TGCGCCAGCAGCCGAGGATGGGGGCCGGAGACCCAGTACTTC
>.|medium-sized|TRBJ2-7|TRBV4-3
CASSLQTDYEQYF
TGCGCCAGCAGCCTGCAGACGGACTACGAGCAGTACTTC
>.|.|TRBJ2-7|TRBV7-9
CASRRDHEQYF
TGTGCCAGCAGACGGGACCACGAGCAGTACTTC
>TRBD2|.|TRBJ2-5|TRBV11-2
CASSWTSGNQETQYF
TGTGCCAGCAGCTGGACTAGCGGGAACCAAGAGACCCAGTACTTC
>.|.|TRBJ1-3|TRBV4-2
CASSQGAGSSGNTIYF
TGTGCCAGCAGCCAGGGAGCAGGAAGCTCTGGAAACACCATATATTTT
>TRBD2|.|TRBJ2-3|TRBV6-5
CASSFASGGTDTQYF
TGTGCCAGCAGTTTCGCTAGCGGGGGCACAGATACGCAGTATTTT
>.|many|TRBJ2-7|TRBV27
CASSLRQDYEQYF
TGTGCCAGCAGTTTAAGACAGGACTACGAGCAGTACTTC
>.|.|TRBJ2-1|TRBV7-2
CASSLDGTLTVGSYNEQFF
TGTGCCAGCAGCTTAGACGGGACCCTCACGGTGGGCTCCTACAATGAGCAGTTCTTC
>TRBD2|.|TRBJ2-5|TRBV7-9
CASSGGTGGGKETQYF
TGTGCCAGCAGCGGGGGGACGGGAGGAGGGAAGGAGACCCAGTACTTC
>TRBD2|.|TRBJ2-7|TRBV18
CASSRAGTGGYEQYF
TGTGCCAGCTCTCGTGCCGGGACGGGAGGCTACGAGCAGTACTTC
>.|.|TRBJ1-5|TRBV11-2
CASSLETGEDNQPQHF
TGTGCCAGCAGCTTAGAGACGGGGGAAGACAATCAGCCCCAGCATTTT
>.|.|TRBJ2-1|TRBV7-3
CASSLSLENEQFF
TGTGCCAGCAGCTTATCCTTAGAGAATGAGCAGTTCTTC
>.|.|TRBJ1-2|TRBV6-5
CASIEGPGLLYGYTF
TGTGCCAGCATCGAAGGGCCCGGCCTGCTCTATGGCTACACCTTC
>TRBD2|.|TRBJ2-3|TRBV7-6
CASSRGGGTDTQYF
TGTGCCAGCAGCCGCGGGGGAGGCACAGATACGCAGTATTTT
>.|.|TRBJ2-6|TRBV5-6
CASSLVQGPGANVLTF
TGTGCCAGCAGCTTGGTCCAGGGGCCCGGGGCCAACGTCCTGACTTTC
>.|.|TRBJ1-6|TRBV27
CASSFKSGGQSSSYNSPLHF
TGTGCCAGCAGTTTTAAGAGTGGCGGGCAAAGCAGCTCCTATAATTCACCCCTCCACTTT
>TRBD1|.|TRBJ1-2|TRBV10-3
CAISTAGGAEGYTF
TGTGCCATCAGCACCGCAGGGGGCGCGGAAGGCTACACCTTC
>.|.|TRBJ1-2|TRBV30
CAWREWNYGYTF
TGTGCCTGGAGAGAGTGGAACTATGGCTACACCTTC
>TRBD1|once|TRBJ2-2|TRBV13
CASSTQGIGELFF
TGTGCCAGCAGCACACAGGGGATCGGGGAGCTGTTTTTT
>TRBD1|.|TRBJ1-1|TRBV27
CASSSRQGSSSEAFF
TGTGCCAGCAGTTCCAGACAGGGATCATCATCTGAAGCTTTCTTT
>TRBD2|.|TRBJ2-5|TRBV6-1
CASSLLAGGSETQYF
TGTGCCAGCAGCCTACTAGCGGGGGGATCAGAGACCCAGTACTTC
>.|.|TRBJ1-1|TRBV7-9
CASSKFQDTEAFF
TGTGCCAGCAGCAAATTCCAGGACACTGAAGCTTTCTTT
>.|.|TRBJ2-1|TRBV5-1
CASSLASESYNEQFF
TGCGCCAGCAGCTTGGCTAGTGAGTCCTACAATGAGCAGTTCTTC
>TRBD2|.|TRBJ2-5|TRBV7-2
CASSLTSGAETQYF
TGTGCCAGCAGCTTGACTAGCGGGGCGGAGACCCAGTACTTC
>TRBD1|.|TRBJ2-2|TRBV4-2
CASSLPTGPRGTGELFF
TGTGCCAGCAGCCTTCCGACAGGGCCTCGCGGCACCGGGGAGCTGTTTTTT
>.|.|TRBJ2-5|TRBV7-2
CASSSLPWETQYF
TGTGCCAGCAGCTCCCTTCCGTGGGAGACCCAGTACTTC
>.|.|TRBJ2-3|TRBV4-3
CASSQDARVGAGTTDTQYF
TGCGCCAGCAGCCAAGACGCGAGGGTAGGAGCAGGGACAACAGATACGCAGTATTTT
>.|.|TRBJ1-5|TRBV7-2
CASSPSPGRSNQPQHF
TGTGCCAGCAGCCCCTCCCCGGGACGGAGCAATCAGCCCCAGCATTTT
>.|.|TRBJ2-1|TRBV30
CAWLGSYNEQFF
TGTGCCTGGCTAGGTTCCTACAATGAGCAGTTCTTC
>TRBD1|.|TRBJ2-7|TRBV7-3
CASSFSSDRAGEQYF
TGTGCCAGCAGCTTCTCTTCGGACAGGGCAGGAGAGCAGTACTTC
>.|.|TRBJ2-1|TRBV2
CASSQTWNEQFF
TGTGCCAGCAGTCAGACCTGGAATGAGCAGTTCTTC
>.|few|TRBJ1-5|TRBV2
CASSTGSWEQPQHF
TGTGCCAGCAGTACAGGGTCGTGGGAGCAGCCCCAGCATTTT
>.|.|TRBJ2-7|TRBV21-1
CASSKVPPGQGIVVYEQYF
TGTGCCAGCAGCAAAGTCCCCCCCGGACAGGGGATTGTCGTCTACGAGCAGTACTTC
>TRBD1|.|TRBJ1-3|TRBV7-9
CASSSTGEPLSGNTIYF
TGTGCCAGCAGCTCCACAGGGGAACCGCTATCTGGAAACACCATATATTTT
>.|few|TRBJ2-7|TRBV15
CATSRGPGYEQYF
TGTGCCACCAGCAGAGGCCCGGGATACGAGCAGTACTTC
>TRBD2|.|TRBJ2-5|TRBV18
CASQGLAGARTQYF
TGTGCCAGCCAAGGACTAGCGGGGGCTCGGACCCAGTACTTC